These T cell receptor beta chains were read from a single sample in a study of cytomegalovirus exposure and HLA in healthy donors. Repertoires were generated with immunoSEQ multiplex PCR, while TCRdb's copy carries only in-frame clones and drops some. The sample holds some 200,000 clones, around four fifths seen once. The specimen was PBMCs. The receptors were sampled from a boy aged 2-15 years in good health and CMV-seronegative. Both conserved end residues are trimmed from each CDR3. Where a row states a size, it is once, few, many or the class of an expanded clone; other rows omit it.

len	abundance	v_gene	CDR3aa
11	.	TRBV5-4	ASSSRGDYGYT
11	.	TRBV7-9	ASSFTGSDEQY
15	.	TRBV29-1	SVKGQGLLTDNQPQH
13	.	TRBV5-4	ASSLGGLMTDTQY
13	.	TRBV14	ASSQGAGRGFEQY
15	.	TRBV5-6	ASSFTSGRASYNEQF
12	.	TRBV7-9	ASSLLERGRGYT
9	few	TRBV6-1	ASSRDGELF
13	.	TRBV30	AWNPRDRDNSPLH
14	.	TRBV7-9	ASSYYSGGSHGTQY
11	.	TRBV6-1	ASSEASQETQY
13	.	TRBV6-4	ASSVSGGATDTQY
13	once	TRBV7-9	ASSFTGTVAYEQY
13	once	TRBV9	ASSALAGGGHEQF
11	.	TRBV6-5	ASTPSGTYEQY
12	.	TRBV27	ASSTGTGAYEQY
13	.	TRBV7-9	ASSLERGVTDTQY
11	.	TRBV19	ASSLGPKNIQY
13	few	TRBV4-2	ASSQESGSTYEQY
13	.	TRBV19	ASTETSDASNTQY
11	.	TRBV2	ASSEGLLYEQY
13	.	TRBV4-1	ASSQQGAGAYGYT
12	.	TRBV5-1	ASSQTGYDEKLF
12	.	TRBV5-1	ASSYFTGGDTQY
12	.	TRBV28	ASIPETGGYGYT
13	.	TRBV2	ASSGRQGTNYGYT
13	.	TRBV11-2	ASSISGGSYNEQF
9	.	TRBV29-1	SVKIQGEQY
11	.	TRBV5-1	ASSLADRGELF
13	.	TRBV7-8	ASSFGRSSYNEQF
11	.	TRBV30	AWSNTGVPGYT
14	once	TRBV5-1	ASSLEAREGVDEQF
13	.	TRBV6-1	ASSERGVPNYGYT
11	few	TRBV6-1	ASTLSGIYEQY
13	.	TRBV5-6	ASSSRDRANNEQF
15	.	TRBV27	ASSLTRGSSYNSPLH
13	once	TRBV9	ASSDGTGATYEQY
13	once	TRBV10-1	ASSGTGGLGNTIY
11	.	TRBV14	ASSQDLNSPLH
14	.	TRBV5-1	ASSWEQGGGNSPLH
14	once	TRBV4-1	ASSQQLAGGLNEQF
16	.	TRBV18	ASSPGAGGPLSTDTQY
13	.	TRBV7-6	ASSRYFEGGNEQY
14	.	TRBV9	ASTGGTGTSTYEQY
13	.	TRBV6-5	ASSLGTGGLYEQY
12	once	TRBV6-5	ASSWAGGTGEQY
13	few	TRBV6-5	ASSLGRGFRQPQH
10	.	TRBV5-4	ASSFRGETQY
11	.	TRBV4-1	ASSQDYNGEQF
13	.	TRBV15	ATSRGRDRVLEAF